This T cell receptor (beta chain) was captured by sequencing in a study of blood T cell repertoires in COVID-19. In the study overall: Nucleic acid was either cDNA or gDNA, and it came from T cells, B-cell-depleted T cells, or PBMCs.

This clone was detected once. Germline-derived CDR1 and CDR2 are KGHSH and LQKENI. With 1 base clipped from V and 2 bases from J, the junction kept 4 bases outside the gene matches. The CDR3 totals 15 residues. Authors' methods: Reference gene primer amplification gave estimated nucleated cell counts. Profiled with immunoSEQ multiplex PCR; TCRdb holds only in-frame clones, not every one. D and trimming come from the DNA, and the V and J calls and clone size come from that table. This sample carries around 260,000 clones, 80% to 90% of them seen once, and the ten largest clones take about 2.5%. The material sequenced was peripheral blood. The chain is built from TRBV18 and TRBJ2-7; 8 bases align to TRBD1. This clonotype was obtained from a woman between 50 and 59 years old with acute or convalescent COVID-19. The CDR3 region has the DNA TGTGCCAGCTCACCACTAGGACAGGGCCCCTACGAGCAGTACTTC. It specifies CASSPLGQGPYEQYF.